This T cell receptor (beta chain) was sequenced in a study of blood T cell repertoires in COVID-19. Overall study context: From the United States, Italy and Spain came samples of acute and convalescent COVID-19. Sources were T cells, B-cell-depleted T cells, or PBMCs; the material itself was cDNA or gDNA.

CDR3 size: 14 residues. After removal of 2 bases from V and 4 bases from J, the junction contained 5 bases not matched to a gene. The germline V gene encodes CDR1 SGHDT and CDR2 YYEEEE. In the authors' workflow: Estimation of nucleated cell counts relied on the amplification of reference gene primers. Data came from immunoSEQ multiplex PCR; TCRdb stores just in-frame clones and leaves some out. V and J calls and clone size are given by that table; D and trimming were obtained from the DNA. This sample carries 40,000 to 60,000 clones, roughly 80% of them seen once, and the ten largest clones take roughly 4.4%.

This chain connects TRBV5-6 to TRBJ2-5; 7 bases map to TRBD1. This TCR derives from a man aged 50-59 years with active COVID-19. Sequencing was performed on peripheral blood. In nucleotides, the CDR3 is TGTGCCAGCAGCTTTTCGGACAGGAGAGAGACCCAGTACTTC. Residues: CASSFSDRRETQYF. The full variable domain, rest sourced from reference TRBV5-6 and TRBJ2-5, is DAGVTQSPTHLIKTRGQQVTLRCSPKSGHDTVSWYQQALGQGPQFIFQYYEEEERQRGNFPDRFSGHQFPNYSSELNVNALLLGDSALYLCASSFSDRRETQYFGPGTRLLVL.